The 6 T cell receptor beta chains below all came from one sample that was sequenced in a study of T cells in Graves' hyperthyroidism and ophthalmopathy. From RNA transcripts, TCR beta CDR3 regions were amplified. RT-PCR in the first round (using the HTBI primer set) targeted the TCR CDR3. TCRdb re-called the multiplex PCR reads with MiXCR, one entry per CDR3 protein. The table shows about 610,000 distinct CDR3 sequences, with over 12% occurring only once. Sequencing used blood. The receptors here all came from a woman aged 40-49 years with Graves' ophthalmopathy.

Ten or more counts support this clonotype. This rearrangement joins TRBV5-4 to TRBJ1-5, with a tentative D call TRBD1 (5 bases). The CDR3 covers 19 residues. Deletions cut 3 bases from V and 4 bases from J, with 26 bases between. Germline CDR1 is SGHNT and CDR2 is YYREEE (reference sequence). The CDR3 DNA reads TGTGCCAGCAGCTCTAACCTCGGCGGGGCTTCGAGGGGAAATCAGCCCCAGCATTTT. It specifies CASSSNLGGASRGNQPQHF. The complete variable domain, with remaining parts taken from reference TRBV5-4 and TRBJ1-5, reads ETGVTQSPTHLIKTRGQQVTLRCSSQSGHNTVSWYQQALGQGPQFIFQYYREEENGRGNFPPRFSGLQFPNYSSELNVNALELDDSALYLCASSSNLGGASRGNQPQHFGDGTRLSIL.

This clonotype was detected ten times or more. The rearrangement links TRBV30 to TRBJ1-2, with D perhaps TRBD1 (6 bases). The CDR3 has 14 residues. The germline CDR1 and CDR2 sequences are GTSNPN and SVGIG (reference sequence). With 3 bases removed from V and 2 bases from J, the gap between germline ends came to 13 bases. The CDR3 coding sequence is TGTGCCTGGAGGGGTGGAAGGGGGAACTATGGCTACACCTTC. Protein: CAWRGGRGNYGYTF.

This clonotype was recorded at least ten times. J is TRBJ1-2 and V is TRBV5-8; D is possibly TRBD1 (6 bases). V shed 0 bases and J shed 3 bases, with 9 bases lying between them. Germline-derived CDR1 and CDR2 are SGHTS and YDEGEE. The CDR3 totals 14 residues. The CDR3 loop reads CASSLAGDDYGYTF. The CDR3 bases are TGTGCCAGCAGCTTGGCAGGGGACGACTATGGCTACACCTTC.

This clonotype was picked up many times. The CDR3 DNA follows: TGTGCCTGGAGTCTCAGGGAAGAGACCCAGTACTTC. The encoded protein is CAWSLREETQYF. The V gene is TRBV30, the J gene TRBJ2-5, with a possible D match to TRBD1 (5 bases). With 2 bases removed from V and 3 bases from J, the gap between germline ends came to 7 bases. There are 12 residues in the CDR3. CDR1 is GTSNPN and CDR2 is SVGIG in the germline V gene (reference sequence).

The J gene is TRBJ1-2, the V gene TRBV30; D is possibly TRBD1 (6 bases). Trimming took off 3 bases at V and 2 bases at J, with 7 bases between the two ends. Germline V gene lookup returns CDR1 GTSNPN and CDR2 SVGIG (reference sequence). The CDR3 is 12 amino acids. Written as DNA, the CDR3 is TGTGCCTGGAGGGGACAAAACTATGGCTACACCTTC. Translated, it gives CAWRGQNYGYTF.

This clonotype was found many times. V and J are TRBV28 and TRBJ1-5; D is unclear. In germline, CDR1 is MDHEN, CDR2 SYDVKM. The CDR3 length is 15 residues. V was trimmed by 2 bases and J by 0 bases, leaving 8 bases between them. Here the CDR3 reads CASSLMDLSNQPQHF. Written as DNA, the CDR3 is TGTGCCAGCAGTTTAATGGACCTTAGCAATCAGCCCCAGCATTTT. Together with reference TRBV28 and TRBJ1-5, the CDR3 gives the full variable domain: DVKVTQSSRYLVKRTGEKVFLECVQDMDHENMFWYRQDPGLGLRLIYFSYDVKMKEKGDIPEGYSVSREKKERFSLILESASTNQTSMYLCASSLMDLSNQPQHFGDGTRLSIL.